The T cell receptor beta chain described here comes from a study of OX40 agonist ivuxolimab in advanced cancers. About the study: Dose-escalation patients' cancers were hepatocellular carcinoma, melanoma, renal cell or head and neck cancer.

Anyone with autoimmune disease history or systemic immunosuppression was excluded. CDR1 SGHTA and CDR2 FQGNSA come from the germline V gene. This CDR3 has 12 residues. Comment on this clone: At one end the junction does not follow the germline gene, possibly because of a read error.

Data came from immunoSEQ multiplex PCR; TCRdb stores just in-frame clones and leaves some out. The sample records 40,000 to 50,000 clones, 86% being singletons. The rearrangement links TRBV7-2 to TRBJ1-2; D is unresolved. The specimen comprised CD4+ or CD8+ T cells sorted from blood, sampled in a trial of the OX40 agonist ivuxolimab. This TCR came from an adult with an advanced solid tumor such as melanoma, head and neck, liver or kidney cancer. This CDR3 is CASSLVGRVLVF. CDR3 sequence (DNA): TGTGCCAGCAGCTTAGTTGGGAGGGTACTGGTCTTC.